This note documents a single TCR beta chain sequence. Antigen specificity is unknown. Gene names and germline match the mouse. The CDR3 end falls 1 residue outside the read, so it is completed with the germline J gene. The entry originates in a study of tissue T cells after allogeneic stem cell transplantation. Study-wide results and limits: Alloreactivity or antigen specificity of tissue TCRs was not determined; some clones might be host cells. Anatomically similar tissues had similar TCR repertoires within each patient. Sampling depth was limited, and the cohort was small and clinically varied.

TCRbeta CDR3 was sequenced at survey depth with template counts. Clones were sequenced by immunoSEQ multiplex PCR, and TCRdb holds only the in-frame ones, with some missing. Here the sample spans 48,000 or so clones, 73% being singletons. Germline V gene data show CDR1 as LGHNA and CDR2 as YNLKQL (reference sequence). This CDR3 has 13 amino acids. The ends lost 4 bases at V and 7 bases at J; junction bases unmatched: 4. V usage is TRBV5 and J usage is TRBJ2-7, with TRBD1 identical over 10 bases. Sequencing was performed on sorted cells pooled from one or two spleens. This clonotype was sampled from a pool of C57BL/6 mice in good health. Incomplete CDR3 DNA: TGTGCCAGCAGCCCCGGACAGGGGGTGGAACAGTAC. This gives the protein CASSPGQGVEQY. The full CDR3 protein reads CASSPGQGVEQYF.